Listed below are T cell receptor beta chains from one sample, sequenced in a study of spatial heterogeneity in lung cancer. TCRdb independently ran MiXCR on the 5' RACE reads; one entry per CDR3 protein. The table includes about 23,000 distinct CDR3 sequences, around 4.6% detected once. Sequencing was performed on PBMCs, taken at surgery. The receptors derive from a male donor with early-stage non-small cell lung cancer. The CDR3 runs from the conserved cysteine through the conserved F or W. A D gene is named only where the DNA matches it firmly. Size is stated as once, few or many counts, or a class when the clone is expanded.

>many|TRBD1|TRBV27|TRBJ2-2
CASSWGQMNTGELFF
TGTGCCAGCAGTTGGGGACAGATGAACACCGGGGAGCTGTTTTTT
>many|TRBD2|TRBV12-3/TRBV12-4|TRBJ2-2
CASSHGLAGVTGELFF
TGTGCCAGCAGCCACGGACTAGCGGGAGTTACCGGGGAGCTGTTTTTT
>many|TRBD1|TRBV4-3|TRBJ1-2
CASSQGGTGFGGYTF
TGCGCCAGCAGCCAAGGCGGGACAGGGTTCGGGGGCTACACCTTC
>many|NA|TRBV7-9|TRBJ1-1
CASPRGPFEAFF
TGTGCCAGCCCCCGCGGACCCTTTGAAGCTTTCTTT
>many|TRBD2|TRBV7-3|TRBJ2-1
CASSLTLAGGNNEQFF
TGTGCCAGCAGCTTAACCCTAGCGGGAGGTAACAATGAGCAGTTCTTC
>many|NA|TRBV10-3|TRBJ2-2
CAISRGVRDTGELFF
TGTGCCATCAGTCGCGGGGTTCGGGACACCGGGGAGCTGTTTTTT
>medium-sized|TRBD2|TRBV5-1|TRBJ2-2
CASRGGAQGTGELFF
TGCGCCAGCAGGGGAGGGGCGCAAGGCACCGGGGAGCTGTTTTTT
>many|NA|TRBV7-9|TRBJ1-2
CASSLVVQGNGYTF
TGTGCCAGCAGCTTAGTGGTACAGGGCAATGGCTACACCTTC
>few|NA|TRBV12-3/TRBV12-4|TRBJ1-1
CASSSGPNTEAFF
TGTGCCAGCAGTTCAGGACCGAACACTGAAGCTTTCTTT
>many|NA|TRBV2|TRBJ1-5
CASSEGTVQHF
TGTGCCAGCAGTGAAGGGACAGTCCAGCATTTT
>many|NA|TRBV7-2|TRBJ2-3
CAMGGFADTQYF
TGTGCCATGGGGGGCTTCGCAGATACGCAGTATTTT
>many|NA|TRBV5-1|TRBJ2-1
CASSPDPYNEQFF
TGCGCCAGCAGCCCGGACCCGTACAATGAGCAGTTCTTC
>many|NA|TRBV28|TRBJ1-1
CASRGGATEAFF
TGTGCCAGCAGAGGCGGGGCCACTGAAGCTTTCTTT
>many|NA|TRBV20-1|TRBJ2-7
CSAEGITYEQYF
TGCAGTGCTGAGGGGATTACCTACGAGCAGTACTTC
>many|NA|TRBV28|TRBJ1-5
CASSLAGRRNQPQHF
TGTGCCAGCAGTTTGGCGGGACGCCGAAATCAGCCCCAGCATTTT
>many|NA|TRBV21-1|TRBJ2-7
CASSDHREQYF
TGTGCCAGCAGCGATCACCGCGAGCAGTACTTC
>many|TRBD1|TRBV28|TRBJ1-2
CATHYQGDGYTF
TGTGCCACCCATTACCAGGGGGATGGCTACACCTTC
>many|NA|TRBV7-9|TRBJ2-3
CASSKHGHTDTQYF
TGTGCCAGCAGCAAGCACGGCCACACAGATACGCAGTATTTT